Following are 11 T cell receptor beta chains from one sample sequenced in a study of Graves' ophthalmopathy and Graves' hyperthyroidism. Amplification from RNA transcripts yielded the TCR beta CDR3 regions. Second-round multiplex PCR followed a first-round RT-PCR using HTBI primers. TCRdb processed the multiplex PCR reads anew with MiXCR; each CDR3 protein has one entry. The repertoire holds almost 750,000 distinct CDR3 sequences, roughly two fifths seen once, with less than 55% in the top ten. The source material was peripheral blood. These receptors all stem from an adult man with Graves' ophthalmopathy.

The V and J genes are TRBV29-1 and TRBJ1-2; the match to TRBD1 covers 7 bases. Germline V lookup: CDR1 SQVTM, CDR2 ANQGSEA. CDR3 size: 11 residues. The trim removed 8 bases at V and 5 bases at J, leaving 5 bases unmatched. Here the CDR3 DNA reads TGCAGCCTAACAGGGGTATATGGCTACACCTTC. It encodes CSLTGVYGYTF.

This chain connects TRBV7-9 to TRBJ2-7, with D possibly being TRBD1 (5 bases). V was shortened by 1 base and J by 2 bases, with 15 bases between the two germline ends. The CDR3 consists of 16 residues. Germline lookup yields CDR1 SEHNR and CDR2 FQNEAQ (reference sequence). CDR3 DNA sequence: TGTGCCAGCAGCTTAGGATGGAGACAGAACCCCTACGAGCAGTACTTC. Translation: CASSLGWRQNPYEQYF.

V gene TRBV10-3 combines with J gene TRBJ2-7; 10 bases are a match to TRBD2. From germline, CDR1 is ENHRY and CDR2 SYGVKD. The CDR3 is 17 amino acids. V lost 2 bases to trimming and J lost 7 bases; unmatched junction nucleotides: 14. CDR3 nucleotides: TGTGCCATCAGTGAGGACCGAGCGGGAGGGTCCTACAATGAGCAGTACTTC. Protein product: CAISEDRAGGSYNEQYF.

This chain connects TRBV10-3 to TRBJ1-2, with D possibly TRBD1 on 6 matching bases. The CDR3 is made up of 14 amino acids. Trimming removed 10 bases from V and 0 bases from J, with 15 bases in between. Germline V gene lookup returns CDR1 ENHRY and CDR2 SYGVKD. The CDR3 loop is CASRIGQTNYGYTF. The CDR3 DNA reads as TGTGCCAGCAGGATCGGACAGACTAACTATGGCTACACCTTC.

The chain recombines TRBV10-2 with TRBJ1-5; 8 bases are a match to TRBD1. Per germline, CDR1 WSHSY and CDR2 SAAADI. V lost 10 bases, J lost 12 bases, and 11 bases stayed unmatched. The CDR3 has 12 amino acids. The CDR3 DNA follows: TGCGCCATGCTCACAGGGGGTCCGATCCAGCATTTT. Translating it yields CAMLTGGPIQHF.

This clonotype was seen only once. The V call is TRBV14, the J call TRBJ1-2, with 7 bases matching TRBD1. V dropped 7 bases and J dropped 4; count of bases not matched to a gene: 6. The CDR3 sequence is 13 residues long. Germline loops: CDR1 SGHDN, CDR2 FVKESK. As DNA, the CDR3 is TGTGCCAGCAATCGCGGGACAGTCTATGGCTACACCTTC. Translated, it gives CASNRGTVYGYTF.

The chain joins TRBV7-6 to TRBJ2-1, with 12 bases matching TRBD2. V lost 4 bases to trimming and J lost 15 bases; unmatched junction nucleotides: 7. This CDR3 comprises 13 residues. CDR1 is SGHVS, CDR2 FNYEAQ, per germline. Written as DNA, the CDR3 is TGTGCCAGCAGCTCAAGGACTAGCGGGATACCGTTCTTC. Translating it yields CASSSRTSGIPFF.

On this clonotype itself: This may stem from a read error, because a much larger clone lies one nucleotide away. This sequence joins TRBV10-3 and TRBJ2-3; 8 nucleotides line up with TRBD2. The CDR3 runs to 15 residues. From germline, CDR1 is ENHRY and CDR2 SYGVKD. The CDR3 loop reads CALRTTSAGKDTQYF. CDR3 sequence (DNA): TGTGCCCTCAGAACGACTAGCGCGGGAAAAGATACGCAGTATTTT.

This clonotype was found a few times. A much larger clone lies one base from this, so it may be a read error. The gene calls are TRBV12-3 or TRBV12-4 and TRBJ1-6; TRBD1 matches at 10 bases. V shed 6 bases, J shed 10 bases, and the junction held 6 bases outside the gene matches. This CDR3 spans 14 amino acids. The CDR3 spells CASSRDRGRSPLHF. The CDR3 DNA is TGTGCCAGCAGCCGGGACAGGGGAAGGTCACCCCTCCACTTT.

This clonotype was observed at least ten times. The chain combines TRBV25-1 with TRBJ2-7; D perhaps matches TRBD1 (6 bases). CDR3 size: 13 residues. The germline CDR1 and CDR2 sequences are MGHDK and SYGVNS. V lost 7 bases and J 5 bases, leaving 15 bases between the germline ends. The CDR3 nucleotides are TGTGCCAGCACTCAGGGGTCAGTTCACGAGCAGTACTTC. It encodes CASTQGSVHEQYF.

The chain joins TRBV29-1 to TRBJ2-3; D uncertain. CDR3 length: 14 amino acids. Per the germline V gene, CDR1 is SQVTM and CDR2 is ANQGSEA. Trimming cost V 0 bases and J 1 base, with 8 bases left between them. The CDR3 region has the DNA TGCAGCGTTGAAGATCTCTACGGCACAGATACGCAGTATTTT. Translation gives CSVEDLYGTDTQYF.